The 27 T cell receptor beta chains in this list originate from one sample, sequenced in a study of blood T cell repertoires in COVID-19. Clones were sequenced by immunoSEQ multiplex PCR, and TCRdb holds only the in-frame ones, with some missing. The top ten clones hold around 1.5% of a sample with 250,000 to 350,000 clones, roughly 88% of them seen once. Sequencing was carried out using peripheral blood. The receptors shown here come from a woman in her forties or fifties with acute or convalescent COVID-19.

This clone was seen only a few times. The chain links TRBV4-1 to TRBJ2-3; 11 nucleotides line up with TRBD2. V lost 0 bases to trimming and J lost 0 bases; unmatched junction nucleotides: 8. The germline V gene encodes CDR1 MGHRA and CDR2 YSYEKL. This CDR3 spans 19 amino acids. CDR3 coding DNA: TGCGCCAGCAGCCAAGATGGGGGACTAGCGGAAACTAGCACAGATACGCAGTATTTT. It yields the protein CASSQDGGLAETSTDTQYF.

This chain joins TRBV11-2 and TRBJ2-1; no clear D. Trimming left V 6 bases short and J 10 bases short, with 13 bases between. CDR1 SGHAT and CDR2 FQNNGV come from the germline V gene. The CDR3 sequence is 12 residues long. The CDR3 coding sequence is TGTGCCAGCAGTGTCGGTATAACCGAGCAGTTCTTC. It is translated as CASSVGITEQFF.

This clone was seen just once. The chain combines TRBV7-6 with TRBJ2-7; the D gene is possibly TRBD1 (6 bases). The V gene lost 1 base and the J gene lost 6 bases, with 13 bases spanning the gap. The length of the CDR3 is 14 residues. Per germline, CDR1 SGHVS and CDR2 FNYEAQ. CDR3 residues: CASSLEQGFSEQYF. In nucleotides, the CDR3 is TGTGCCAGCAGCTTAGAACAGGGCTTCTCCGAGCAGTACTTC.

This sequence joins TRBV29-1 and TRBJ2-1; 12 positions agree with TRBD2. The V and J ends lost 7 bases and 0 bases, in that order; junction bases with no gene match: 7. This CDR3 has 16 amino acids. CDR1 is SQVTM, CDR2 ANQGSEA, per germline. The CDR3 loop reads CSGWTSGMSSYNEQFF. CDR3 sequence (DNA): TGCAGCGGATGGACTAGCGGGATGAGCTCCTACAATGAGCAGTTCTTC.

This sequence joins TRBV2 and TRBJ2-1; D may be TRBD2 (6 bases). V lost 7 bases, J lost 9 bases, and 16 bases lay in between. The CDR3 has 13 amino acids. Germline-derived CDR1 and CDR2 are SNHLY and FYNNEI. CDR3: CASIIDLGGEQFF. The CDR3 DNA reads TGTGCCAGCATCATCGACCTGGGGGGTGAGCAGTTCTTC.

In its sample, this clone was seen once. The chain recombines TRBV4-3 with TRBJ2-1; 11 bases are a match to TRBD2. The germline gives CDR1 LGHNA, CDR2 YSLEER. V lost 0 bases to trimming and J lost 4 bases; unmatched junction nucleotides: 5. CDR3 length equals 17 residues. The CDR3 DNA sequence: TGCGCCAGCAGCCAAGATAGGTCTAGCGGGAGGTACAATGAGCAGTTCTTC. This codes for CASSQDRSSGRYNEQFF.

The CDR3 region is CSGGQGTYEQYF. CDR3 DNA: TGCAGCGGGGGACAGGGAACCTACGAGCAGTACTTC. The chain joins TRBV29-1 to TRBJ2-7; TRBD1 agrees at 9 bases. This CDR3 region has 12 residues. Germline CDR1 reads SQVTM; CDR2 reads ANQGSEA. The V gene end was trimmed by 7 bases and the J gene end by 2 bases; junction bases not matched to a gene: 3.

This clone was seen only once. The genes are TRBV11-1 and TRBJ2-5, with D maybe TRBD2 (7 bases). CDR3 length: 16 residues. V was pared by 5 bases and J by 1 base, with 17 bases between. Germline CDR1 and CDR2: SGHAT and FQDESV (reference sequence). The CDR3 nucleotides are TGTGCCAGCAGCGGGGGGCCTAGCGGTTTCCAAGAGACCCAGTACTTC. Protein sequence: CASSGGPSGFQETQYF.

The rearrangement links TRBV12-2 to TRBJ2-7; TRBD2, the table's D call, was not compared with the DNA. TRBV12-2 is shown as a pseudogene. The CDR3 length is 15 residues. The CDR3 bases are TGTGCAAGTCGCTTGGGGGACTCCCTCATATACGAGCAGTACTTC. Its protein product is CASRLGDSLIYEQYF.

This clone was seen just once. V is TRBV9 and J is TRBJ2-7; 8 positions match TRBD1. This CDR3 region has 16 residues. The trim removed 0 bases at V and 5 bases at J, leaving 10 bases unmatched. The germline CDR1 and CDR2 sequences are SGDLS and YYNGEE. CDR3 residues: CASSVEGQGASNEQYF. For the CDR3, the DNA is TGTGCCAGCAGCGTAGAAGGGCAGGGGGCGAGCAACGAGCAGTACTTC.

The CDR3 DNA sequence: TGTGCCACCGCTGACCCGGGCTCCTACAATGAGCAGTTCTTC. This translates into CATADPGSYNEQFF. The V gene is TRBV24-1, the J gene TRBJ2-1; D is unclear. Per the germline V gene, CDR1 is KGHDR and CDR2 is SFDVKD. The CDR3 spans 14 residues. V was cut by 9 bases and J by 0 bases, with 11 bases left in between.

This clone occurred once. This chain uses TRBV20-1 with TRBJ2-5; D is ambiguous. Trimming took off 3 bases at V and 5 bases at J, with 7 bases between the two ends. Per germline, CDR1 DFQATT and CDR2 SNEGSKA (reference sequence). The CDR3 sequence is 11 residues long. As DNA, the CDR3 is TGCAGTGCTAGTTTTCGGGAGACCCAGTACTTC. Its translation: CSASFRETQYF.

This clone was recorded a few times. The chain uses TRBV19 and TRBJ1-2; 7 nucleotides match TRBD1. Per the germline V gene, CDR1 is LNHDA and CDR2 is SQIVND (reference sequence). The CDR3 spans 14 residues. V shed 5 bases, J shed 8 bases, and the junction held 11 bases outside the gene matches. The CDR3 here is CASSVDRWSSGYTF. DNA of the CDR3: TGTGCCAGTAGTGTGGACAGGTGGTCCTCCGGCTACACCTTC.

V and J are TRBV5-4 and TRBJ2-3; a possible D gene is TRBD2 (6 bases). Germline V gives CDR1 SGHNT, CDR2 YYREEE (reference sequence). The CDR3 loop spans 16 amino acids. The V gene lost 4 bases and the J gene lost 0 bases, with 15 bases spanning the gap. CDR3 sequence (DNA): TGTGCCAGCAGCAGGAGGGTGGGCGGTAGCACAGATACGCAGTATTTT. This encodes CASSRRVGGSTDTQYF.

The chain combines TRBV3-1 (or the pseudogene TRBV3-2) with TRBJ2-1, with 13 bases fitting TRBD2. With V trimmed by 4 bases and J by 4 bases, 4 bases remained unmatched. Germline CDR1 is LGHDT and CDR2 is YNNKEL (reference sequence). The CDR3 sequence is 16 residues long. The CDR3 is CASSPRTSGSYNEQFF. CDR3 DNA sequence: TGTGCCAGCAGCCCTCGGACTAGCGGGAGTTACAATGAGCAGTTCTTC.

This chain connects TRBV29-1 to TRBJ1-2, with D possibly being TRBD1 (5 bases). Germline lookup yields CDR1 SQVTM and CDR2 ANQGSEA. Trimming cost V 6 bases and J 4 bases, with 12 bases left between them. There are 12 residues in the CDR3. DNA for the CDR3: TGCAGCGTGACCGGGACTATCTATGGCTACACCTTC. It encodes CSVTGTIYGYTF.

This chain connects TRBV27 to TRBJ1-6, with TRBD1 identical over 8 bases. V was pared by 3 bases and J by 2 bases, with 6 bases of the junction left unmatched. In germline, CDR1 is MNHEY, CDR2 SMNVEV (reference sequence). This CDR3 has 17 residues. The CDR3 loop reads CASSFRWTGPYNSPLHF. DNA of the CDR3: TGTGCCAGCAGTTTCCGGTGGACAGGGCCCTATAATTCACCCCTCCACTTT.

The V and J genes are TRBV5-4 and TRBJ1-4; 8 bases agree with TRBD1. The CDR3 length is 15 residues. The germline V gene encodes CDR1 SGHNT and CDR2 YYREEE (reference sequence). With 0 bases clipped from V and 6 bases from J, the junction kept 4 bases outside the gene matches. CDR3 residues: CASSLGGTGHEKLFF. In DNA form, the CDR3 reads TGTGCCAGCAGCTTGGGAGGGACAGGTCATGAAAAACTGTTTTTT. The complete variable domain, with remaining parts taken from reference TRBV5-4 and TRBJ1-4, reads ETGVTQSPTHLIKTRGQQVTLRCSSQSGHNTVSWYQQALGQGPQFIFQYYREEENGRGNFPPRFSGLQFPNYSSELNVNALELDDSALYLCASSLGGTGHEKLFFGSGTQLSVL.

V usage is TRBV11-3 and J usage is TRBJ1-1; no clear D gene. CDR3 length: 14 amino acids. CDR1 and CDR2 (germline): SGHNT, YENEEA. V was trimmed by 0 bases and J by 2 bases, leaving 7 bases between them. In DNA form, the CDR3 reads TGTGCCAGCAGCTTAGAGGGCCCTAACACTGAAGCTTTCTTT. Protein product: CASSLEGPNTEAFF.

The V call is TRBV5-4, the J call TRBJ2-1; no clear D gene. The CDR3 has 17 amino acids. V lost 4 bases, J lost 2 bases, and 19 bases lay in between. CDR1 is SGHNT and CDR2 is YYREEE in the germline V gene (reference sequence). As DNA, the CDR3 is TGTGCCAGCAGCGCTACCCCAGGCGTCAGTACCTACAATGAGCAGTTCTTC. This codes for CASSATPGVSTYNEQFF.

V and J are TRBV5-5 and TRBJ2-7, with TRBD1 identical over 8 bases. In germline, CDR1 is SGHKS, CDR2 YYEKEE (reference sequence). This CDR3 is 15 amino acids long. The V and J ends lost 4 bases and 0 bases, in that order; junction bases with no gene match: 6. CDR3 loop: CASSHRDRSSYEQYF. For the CDR3, the DNA is TGTGCCAGCAGCCATCGGGACAGGAGCTCCTACGAGCAGTACTTC.

The gene calls are TRBV10-3 and TRBJ2-3; a possible D gene is TRBD2 (5 bases). Trimming took 4 bases from V and 0 from J, leaving 11 bases between them. Germline assignment: CDR1 ENHRY and CDR2 SYGVKD. The CDR3 runs 15 residues. The CDR3 is CAISGSGMSTDTQYF. CDR3 DNA sequence: TGTGCCATCAGTGGATCCGGGATGAGCACAGATACGCAGTATTTT.

V and J are TRBV24-1 and TRBJ1-5, with a tentative D call TRBD1 (6 bases). Germline V gene data show CDR1 as KGHDR and CDR2 as SFDVKD. V was cut by 7 bases and J by 5 bases, with 11 bases left in between. The CDR3 has 13 amino acids. The CDR3 spells CATSANRDQPQHF. Here the CDR3 DNA reads TGTGCCACCAGCGCGAACAGGGATCAGCCCCAGCATTTT.

This sequence joins TRBV6-6 and TRBJ1-1; D is possibly TRBD1 (5 bases). This CDR3 is 21 amino acids long. With 5 bases removed from V and 0 bases from J, the gap between germline ends came to 31 bases. The germline CDR1 and CDR2 sequences are MNHNY and SVGAGI (reference sequence). The CDR3 sequence: CASSRFRQWGRKGQMNTEAFF. In nucleotides, the CDR3 is TGTGCCAGCAGTAGATTCAGGCAGTGGGGCCGAAAAGGGCAAATGAACACTGAAGCTTTCTTT.

The CDR3 sequence is CASRPRTGARNTEAFF. The CDR3 nucleotides read TGTGCCAGTAGGCCGCGGACAGGGGCTAGAAACACTGAAGCTTTCTTT. The chain joins TRBV19 to TRBJ1-1; 9 positions agree with TRBD1. The V gene end was trimmed by 6 bases and the J gene end by 2 bases; junction bases not matched to a gene: 10. Germline CDR1 and CDR2: LNHDA and SQIVND (reference sequence). This CDR3 is built from 16 residues.

The chain uses TRBV4-1 and TRBJ1-5; D is uncertain. CDR3 size: 13 residues. With 1 base removed from V and 7 bases from J, the gap between germline ends came to 8 bases. CDR1 is MGHRA and CDR2 is YSYEKL in the germline V gene. This CDR3 reads CASSQVLWQPQHF. The CDR3 nucleotides are TGCGCCAGCAGCCAAGTACTCTGGCAGCCCCAGCATTTT.

J is TRBJ1-1 and V is TRBV27; 9 nucleotides agree with TRBD1. CDR1 is MNHEY, CDR2 SMNVEV, per germline (reference sequence). This CDR3 spans 13 amino acids. V shed 9 bases, J shed 0 bases, and the junction held 2 bases outside the gene matches. CDR3 bases: TGTGCCAGTTGGACAGGGGTGAACACTGAAGCTTTCTTT. Translating it yields CASWTGVNTEAFF.